The clone carrying this T cell receptor (beta chain) has a handful of counts. After constant-region reverse-primer amplification, full-length variable regions underwent semi-nested PCR with Nested Universal Primer A. TCRdb redid the calling of the 5' RACE reads with MiXCR, one entry per CDR3 protein. The sample carries about 32,000 distinct CDR3 sequences, around a quarter recorded once. Germline V gene lookup returns CDR1 MGHRA and CDR2 YSYEKL. CDR3 length equals 18 residues. The trim removed 0 bases at V and 2 bases at J, leaving 9 bases unmatched. The sequence was collected from a female donor with breast cancer. Sequenced sample: memory CD4+ T cells sorted from blood. Subset here: memory CD4+ T cells, CD4+CD45RO+CD25-. V gene TRBV4-1 combines with J gene TRBJ2-3; 9 bases match TRBD2. In DNA, the CDR3 is TGCGCCAGCAGCCAAGATGAAAAGGGACTAGCTGTCACAGATACGCAGTATTTT. Translating gives CASSQDEKGLAVTDTQYF.